The present T cell receptor (beta chain) was sequenced within a study of control samples from healthy donors and cancer patients. Trimming took 7 bases from V and 9 from J, leaving 22 bases between them. This CDR3 has 14 residues. The germline CDR1 and CDR2 sequences are SGHKS and YYEKEE (reference sequence). Some clones are missing from TCRdb's copy, which holds only in-frame ones; the method was immunoSEQ multiplex PCR. The sample lists about 120,000 clones; 93% were seen once. This chain links TRBV5-5 with TRBJ2-5; D may be TRBD2 (5 bases). The receptor's source is a man younger than 45 in good health. The material sequenced was blood. The CDR3 nucleotides read TGTGCCAGCGCCTTTCGAGCCGGGGAGCAGGCCCAGTACTTC. This gives the protein CASAFRAGEQAQYF.